At least ten counts were recorded for the clone carrying this TCR beta chain. The antigen is unknown. The data were taken from a study of early T cells in non-severe SARS-CoV-2 infection. Study-wide results and caveats: In VDJdb matching, anti-spike CD8 responses were favored while private and CD4 specificities went missing.

Researchers attached unique molecular identifiers to individual cDNA molecules. TCRdb used MiXCR to reprocess the 5' RACE reads, holding one entry per CDR3 protein. The data contain approximately 39,000 distinct CDR3 sequences, more than 8% of them singletons. With V trimmed by 4 bases and J by 1 base, 10 bases remained unmatched. Germline CDR1 LGHNA, CDR2 YNFKEQ. This CDR3 spans 17 amino acids. The genes are TRBV4-2 and TRBJ2-3, with 8 bases identical to TRBD2. The TCR sequence derives from an adult who was a healthcare worker with PCR-confirmed SARS-CoV-2 infection or an uninfected control (not recorded which). The specimen sequenced was whole blood. The CDR3 DNA follows: TGTGCCAGCAGCCGCACCAGCGGGACTAGTGGCACAGATACGCAGTATTTT. Its protein is CASSRTSGTSGTDTQYF.